The 3 T cell receptor beta chains presented below share a single source sample, sequenced in a study of blood T cell repertoires in COVID-19 (dated by TCRdb to the early 2020s). Library prep was done by the immunoSEQ multiplex PCR assay. Here the immuneACCESS table is served through TCRdb, limited to in-frame sequences with V and J called. Missing clones are a known gap in these copies; in checked studies unresolved V genes cover under half, and the rest lacks a known reason. Here the sample has more than 90,000 clones; 85% occur a single time. 1.5% to 2% of the sample rests with the top ten. The sample consisted of peripheral blood. The source is a woman in her 70s with active or convalescent COVID-19.

The rearrangement joins TRBV7-3 to TRBJ2-1, with 10 bases identical to TRBD2. The V and J ends lost 2 bases and 5 bases, in that order; junction bases with no gene match: 3. CDR3 length equals 15 residues. Germline lookup yields CDR1 SGHTA and CDR2 FQGTGA. In DNA form, the CDR3 reads TGTGCCAGCAGCTTATGGACTAGCGGAAACAATGAGCAGTTCTTC. Protein: CASSLWTSGNNEQFF.

The V call is TRBV7-6, the J call TRBJ2-3, with a tentative D call TRBD2 (6 bases). With 2 bases removed from V and 5 bases from J, the gap between germline ends came to 11 bases. The CDR3 is made up of 14 amino acids. CDR1 is SGHVS and CDR2 is FNYEAQ in the germline V gene. CDR3 loop: CASSLRLALDTQYF. The CDR3 region has the DNA TGTGCCAGCAGCTTAAGGCTAGCGTTAGATACGCAGTATTTT.

V and J are TRBV11-2 and TRBJ2-1; the match to TRBD2 covers 9 bases. Germline assignment: CDR1 SGHAT and CDR2 FQNNGV. Trimming took 5 bases from V and 4 from J; bases not matched to a gene: 6. The CDR3 has 15 amino acids. The CDR3 here is CASSPGLALYNEQFF. CDR3 nucleotides: TGTGCCAGCAGCCCCGGACTAGCGCTTTACAATGAGCAGTTCTTC.